This TCR beta chain was sequenced for a study of blood T cells in healthy people across ages. Through a sample-barcoded 5' primer and a J-beta primer mix, a second PCR was run for 7 to 11 cycles. Every single cDNA molecule received a tag from a template-switch adaptor with 12 random nucleotides. From the 5' RACE reads, TCRdb called clonotypes with MiXCR, one entry per CDR3 protein. The sample has some 850,000 distinct CDR3 sequences; more than 25% are singletons. This clonotype is a singleton in its sample. The target antigen is unknown. The CDR3 does not end in the conserved phenylalanine or tryptophan, so this is likely a read error. Whole-study results and caveats: Per-million-T-cell TCR beta diversity fell roughly linearly with age.

The CDR3 extends over 15 amino acids. V lost 5 bases, J lost 4 bases, and 7 bases stayed unmatched. Germline-derived CDR1 and CDR2 are PRHDT and FYEKMQ (reference sequence). This sample was also put to use in a study of T cells of mothers and their children. This second report adds: The donor cohort consisted of a few healthy Caucasian mothers and their six children. M1S, a second-PCR primer, added sample barcodes and 2-4 random nucleotides.

This chain links TRBV13 with TRBJ1-1; 10 bases agree with TRBD1. Source material: blood. The sequence was obtained from a boy under 18 in good health. CDR3 in amino acids: CASSPETGGFTEAFS. DNA of the CDR3: TGTGCCAGCAGCCCAGAGACAGGGGGCTTCACTGAAGCTTTCTCT.